Listed below are T cell receptor beta chains from one sample, sequenced in a study of OX40 agonist ivuxolimab in advanced cancers. This table comes from immunoSEQ multiplex PCR, and its TCRdb copy is limited to in-frame clones, with some not included. The sample has some 84,000 clones, 85% to 90% seen once. The material sequenced was CD4+ or CD8+ T cells sorted from blood, taken in a trial of the OX40 agonist ivuxolimab. These receptor sequences come from an adult with an advanced solid tumor such as melanoma, head and neck, liver or kidney cancer. Both conserved end residues are part of each CDR3. The D gene is left open where the match is weak. Size is stated for part of the rows, as once, few or many counts, or as a class when the clone is expanded.

- | TRBJ2-3 | TRBV13 | TRBD2 | TGTGCCAGCAGCTCCATGGGACTAGTAGCAGATACGCAGTATTTT | CASSSMGLVADTQYF
- | TRBJ1-6 | TRBV19 | - | TGTGCCAGTAGTATTCTCGTCGACTATAATTCACCCCTCCACTTT | CASSILVDYNSPLHF
- | TRBJ2-1 | TRBV19 | - | TGTGCCAGTAGTATTTTTTTGGCCCACAATGAGCAGTTCTTC | CASSIFLAHNEQFF
- | TRBJ1-4 | TRBV7-2 | - | TGTGCCAGCAGCTTAGGACTTTCGGGTGAAAAACTGTTTTTT | CASSLGLSGEKLFF
- | TRBJ2-1 | TRBV5-1 | TRBD2 | TGCGCCAGCAGCTCCAGGACTAGCGCTAATGAGCAGTTCTTC | CASSSRTSANEQFF
- | TRBJ1-5 | TRBV7-6 | - | TGTGCCAGCAGCTTACGGGGCAATCAGCCCCAGCATTTT | CASSLRGNQPQHF
- | TRBJ2-5 | TRBV7-9 | - | TGTGCCAGCAGCTTAGCTTCGGGGATGAAGACCCAGTACTTC | CASSLASGMKTQYF
- | TRBJ2-1 | TRBV5-4 | TRBD1 | TGTGCCAGCAGCGTGGACAGGAGCCGCAATGAGCAGTTCTTC | CASSVDRSRNEQFF
- | TRBJ1-4 | TRBV7-6 | - | TGTGCCAGCACCAAAAGCCCCGGAAATGAAAAACTGTTTTTT | CASTKSPGNEKLFF
- | TRBJ2-5 | TRBV20-1 | - | TGCAGTGCAGTAGCTCAGGAGACCCAGTACTTC | CSAVAQETQYF
- | TRBJ1-1 | TRBV6-1 | - | TGTGCCAGCAGTGAATTCGGGACACTTAACACTGAAGCTTTCTTT | CASSEFGTLNTEAFF
- | TRBJ2-1 | TRBV9 | - | TGTGCCAGCAGCGTAGTCCTAAACCCCGGACAGTATGAGCAGTTCTTC | CASSVVLNPGQYEQFF
- | TRBJ1-2 | TRBV15 | TRBD1 | TGTGCCACCAGTCGGACAGGGGCCCGTGGCTACACCTTC | CATSRTGARGYTF
- | TRBJ2-1 | TRBV9 | TRBD2 | TGTGCCAGCTCATCTAGCGGGAACTACAATGAGCAGTTCTTC | CASSSSGNYNEQFF
- | TRBJ2-3 | TRBV18 | - | TGTGCCAGCTCACCGGTAGATACGCAGTATTTT | CASSPVDTQYF
- | TRBJ2-3 | TRBV29-1 | - | TGCAGCGTTGATCAGGGAACAGATACGCAGTATTTT | CSVDQGTDTQYF
- | TRBJ1-1 | TRBV5-1 | - | TGCGCCAGCAGCCTGAAGGACGTTAACACTGAAGCTTTCTTT | CASSLKDVNTEAFF
- | TRBJ2-3 | TRBV28 | TRBD2 | TGTGCCAGCAGTTCCGGACTAGCGGGAGTCACAGATACGCAGTATTTT | CASSSGLAGVTDTQYF
once | TRBJ2-7 | TRBV6-6 | - | TGTGCCAGCAGTTACTCCCCAGGGGCCCCCTACGAGCAGTACTTC | CASSYSPGAPYEQYF
- | TRBJ2-7 | TRBV7-2 | - | TGTGCCAGCAGCCACAACTCGGGGCAGGGGGGCTACGAGCAGTACTTC | CASSHNSGQGGYEQYF
- | TRBJ1-1 | TRBV7-2 | - | TGTGCCAGCAGCTTAAGTTGGACTGAAGCTTTCTTT | CASSLSWTEAFF
- | TRBJ2-7 | TRBV4-2 | - | TGTGCCAGCAGCCAAGAACTGAATCCGTACGAGCAGTACTTC | CASSQELNPYEQYF
- | TRBJ2-3 | TRBV27 | - | TGTGCCAGCAGTTCCCAGGGACCCACAGATACGCAGTATTTT | CASSSQGPTDTQYF
- | TRBJ2-5 | TRBV7-9 | TRBD2 | TGTGCCAGCAGCGCGGGACTAGCGGGGGCCAACCAAGAGACCCAGTACTTC | CASSAGLAGANQETQYF
- | TRBJ1-3 | TRBV21-1 | - | TGTGCCAGCGCGGCTGCGATAGTCAGATCCGGAAACACCATATATTTT | CASAAAIVRSGNTIYF
- | TRBJ1-6 | TRBV7-3 | - | TGTGCCAGCAGCTCTTCTGGGAACTATAATTCACCCCTCCACTTT | CASSSSGNYNSPLHF
- | TRBJ2-1 | TRBV18 | - | TGTGCCAGCTCACCAGGGGAAGGCGATGAGCAGTTCTTC | CASSPGEGDEQFF
once | TRBJ1-3 | TRBV11-2 | - | TGTGCCAGCAGCTTTACGGATTCTGGAAACACCATATATTTT | CASSFTDSGNTIYF
- | TRBJ1-1 | TRBV27 | TRBD1 | TGTGCCAGCAGTCGGGGACAGCTGAACACTGAAGCTTTCTTT | CASSRGQLNTEAFF
once | TRBJ2-7 | TRBV5-5 | - | TGTGCCAGCAGCTTGGGTACAGGGTCTAGCTACGAGCAGTACTTC | CASSLGTGSSYEQYF
- | TRBJ1-5 | TRBV2 | - | TGTGCCAGCAGTGAAGGCAGGAGGAGCCCTCAGCCCCAGCATTTT | CASSEGRRSPQPQHF
few | TRBJ2-7 | TRBV30 | TRBD1 | TGTGCCTGGACCGACAGGGACGAGCAGTACTTC | CAWTDRDEQYF
- | TRBJ2-1 | TRBV18 | - | TGTGCCAGCTCACAGGGTTTCGGGGATAAGGGTGAGCAGTTCTTC | CASSQGFGDKGEQFF
- | TRBJ2-2 | TRBV28 | TRBD2 | TGTGCCAGCAGGAGAGACATGGGGGGGACCGGGGAGCTGTTTTTT | CASRRDMGGTGELFF
- | TRBJ1-2 | TRBV14 | TRBD1 | TGTGCCAGCAGCCAGAGGACAGGACCACGAGGCTACACCTTC | CASSQRTGPRGYTF
- | TRBJ2-1 | TRBV10-3 | TRBD2 | TGTGCCATCAGTGGTGGGGGAGGGTACAATGAGCAGTTCTTC | CAISGGGGYNEQFF
- | TRBJ1-1 | TRBV4-2 | TRBD1 | TGTGCCAGCACCCGACAGGGGGACACTGAAGCTTTCTTT | CASTRQGDTEAFF
- | TRBJ2-7 | TRBV5-1 | TRBD2 | TGCGCCAGCAGCGACACAAGACTAGCGGGAGCCCACGAGCAGTACTTC | CASSDTRLAGAHEQYF
- | TRBJ1-2 | TRBV7-9 | TRBD1 | TGTGCCAGCAGCTTGCCCCCGGGACAGGGCTACACCTTC | CASSLPPGQGYTF
- | TRBJ2-7 | TRBV7-6 | TRBD1 | TGTGCCAGCAGCTTCGACCGACAGGGGAGGTACGAGCAGTACTTC | CASSFDRQGRYEQYF
once | TRBJ1-1 | TRBV19 | - | TGTGCCAGTAGTCCTAGAACTGGAGCTTTCTTT | CASSPRTGAFF
- | TRBJ1-5 | TRBV2 | - | TGTGCCAGCAGTGAAGGGTGGGGGAGCAATCAGCCCCAGCATTTT | CASSEGWGSNQPQHF
- | TRBJ1-1 | TRBV19 | - | TGTGCCAGTAGTATAGATGCCCGGAAGACTGAAGCTTTCTTT | CASSIDARKTEAFF
- | TRBJ1-5 | TRBV5-1 | - | TGCGCCAGCAGCCCGGAAGGGGGACAGCCCCAGCATTTT | CASSPEGGQPQHF
- | TRBJ2-3 | TRBV29-1 | - | TGCAGCGTTGACGAGTCCGGTACAGATACGCAGTATTTT | CSVDESGTDTQYF
few | TRBJ1-6 | TRBV5-4 | - | TGTGCCAGCAGCGAGGACCCCAGGGAGGTGGGGTATAATTCACCCCTCCACTTT | CASSEDPREVGYNSPLHF
- | TRBJ2-3 | TRBV11-1 | TRBD2 | TGTGCCAGCAGCGTCGGGACTAGCGGGGGGACCACAGATACGCAGTATTTT | CASSVGTSGGTTDTQYF
- | TRBJ1-2 | TRBV19 | - | TGTGCCAGTAGTATCGTCCGCACTTTGGGCTATGGCTACACCTTC | CASSIVRTLGYGYTF
- | TRBJ2-1 | TRBV27 | - | TGTGCCAGCAGTGGCCCCCTGGGGGGTGAGCAGTTCTTC | CASSGPLGGEQFF
- | TRBJ2-2 | TRBV28 | - | TGTGCCAGCAGCCCCGCATCAATATTGAACACCGGGGAGCTGTTTTTT | CASSPASILNTGELFF
- | TRBJ1-2 | TRBV5-6 | - | TGTGCCAGCAGCTTGTATCACAGCTACTATGGCTACACCTTC | CASSLYHSYYGYTF
once | TRBJ1-4 | TRBV5-6 | - | TGTGCCAGCAGCCTCGGACGGACTGAAAAACTGTTTTTT | CASSLGRTEKLFF
once | TRBJ2-5 | TRBV5-4 | - | TGTGCCAGCAGCTTGTTTCAGGGTTTGGGTGAGACCCAGTACTTC | CASSLFQGLGETQYF